These 32 T cell receptor beta chains came from one sample sequenced in a study of T cell responses to AZD1222 COVID-19 vaccine. TCRdb keeps only in-frame clones here, not all; method: immunoSEQ multiplex PCR. The sample carries roughly 200,000 clones, 85% to 95% recorded once. The material was peripheral blood, obtained 28 days after the second dose of the MenACWY control vaccine. The receptor set was obtained from an adult who received the MenACWY meningococcal vaccine as a control.

This sequence joins TRBV11-2 and TRBJ1-1; 7 nucleotides align to TRBD1. This CDR3 spans 14 amino acids. With 4 bases clipped from V and 5 bases from J, the junction kept 7 bases outside the gene matches. Per germline, CDR1 SGHAT and CDR2 FQNNGV. The CDR3 spells CASSSQGVGTEAFF. The CDR3 coding sequence is TGTGCCAGCAGCTCCCAGGGGGTCGGGACTGAAGCTTTCTTT. Drawing the rest from reference TRBV11-2 and TRBJ1-1, the complete variable domain is EAGVAQSPRYKIIEKRQSVAFWCNPISGHATLYWYQQILGQGPKLLIQFQNNGVVDDSQLPKDRFSAERLKGVDSTLKIQPAKLEDSAVYLCASSSQGVGTEAFFGQGTRLTVV.

This chain connects TRBV5-5 to TRBJ2-1, with D possibly being TRBD1 (6 bases). The CDR3 length is 16 residues. The ends were cut back, 0 bases at V and 6 bases at J, with 16 bases in the middle. The germline CDR1 and CDR2 sequences are SGHKS and YYEKEE (reference sequence). The CDR3 protein is CASSLGPSLRGNEQFF. The CDR3 coding sequence is TGTGCCAGCAGCTTGGGGCCTTCCCTCAGGGGCAATGAGCAGTTCTTC.

In this sample, this clone turned up once. The chain carries TRBV27 and TRBJ1-2, with 7 bases aligning to TRBD1. Germline V gene data show CDR1 as MNHEY and CDR2 as SMNVEV (reference sequence). V was pared by 7 bases and J by 2 bases, with 13 bases of the junction left unmatched. The CDR3 runs to 16 residues. The CDR3 region has the DNA TGTGCCAGCACGGGAAGGACGAGACAGGGAAACTATGGCTACACCTTC. Its protein product is CASTGRTRQGNYGYTF.

The V and J genes are TRBV19 and TRBJ2-1; 7 bases align to TRBD1. The CDR3 covers 14 residues. Germline V CDR1 and CDR2: LNHDA, SQIVND (reference sequence). The junction had 7 bases not matched to a gene; V was cut back by 2 bases and J by 9 bases. The CDR3, as DNA: TGTGCCAGTAGTATATCGACAGGGTTCGGTGAGCAGTTCTTC. Translation: CASSISTGFGEQFF.

This clone has only one observation. This chain links TRBV2 with TRBJ1-3, with 9 bases identical to TRBD1. V lost 6 bases, J lost 1 base, and 10 bases stayed unmatched. Germline assignment: CDR1 SNHLY and CDR2 FYNNEI. The CDR3 has 17 residues. The CDR3 reads CASSIGTGGLSGNTIYF. The CDR3 nucleotides read TGTGCCAGCAGCATCGGAACAGGGGGCTTATCTGGAAACACCATATATTTT.

The V and J genes are TRBV3-1 (or the pseudogene TRBV3-2) and TRBJ2-6; tentative D call: TRBD2 (6 bases). With 9 bases removed from V and 1 base from J, the gap between germline ends came to 19 bases. Germline V CDR1 and CDR2: LGHDT, YNNKEL (reference sequence). This CDR3 comprises 17 residues. CDR3 sequence (DNA): TGTGCCAGTTCGGGGGTCCGGCGAGCGTCTGGGGCCAACGTCCTGACTTTC. Translated, it gives CASSGVRRASGANVLTF.

The J gene is TRBJ2-5, the V gene TRBV10-3; D is perhaps TRBD2 (5 bases). The V gene lost 6 bases and the J gene lost 3 bases, with 8 bases spanning the gap. The CDR3 runs to 12 residues. CDR1 is ENHRY and CDR2 is SYGVKD in the germline V gene. The CDR3 reads CAISEAEETQYF. The CDR3 nucleotides are TGTGCCATCAGCGAAGCGGAAGAGACCCAGTACTTC.

The V and J genes are TRBV5-1 and TRBJ2-3; TRBD1 aligns across 9 bases. The CDR3 spans 16 residues. V lost 0 bases to trimming and J lost 2 bases; unmatched junction nucleotides: 4. CDR1 is SGHRS and CDR2 is YFSETQ in the germline V gene. Here the CDR3 reads CASSLGGQGPTDTQYF. The CDR3 DNA is TGCGCCAGCAGCTTGGGGGGACAGGGACCCACAGATACGCAGTATTTT.

This chain joins TRBV10-3 and TRBJ2-7, with TRBD1 matching over 8 bases. V dropped 4 bases and J dropped 3; count of bases not matched to a gene: 5. CDR3 length equals 14 residues. The germline gives CDR1 ENHRY, CDR2 SYGVKD. The CDR3 reads CAISADRANYEQYF. CDR3 in DNA: TGTGCCATCAGTGCGGACAGGGCCAACTACGAGCAGTACTTC.

This rearrangement joins TRBV6-5 to TRBJ2-7, with 9 bases matching TRBD2. Germline values: CDR1 MNHEY, CDR2 SVGAGI. The CDR3 is 12 amino acids. After removal of 6 bases from V and 6 bases from J, the junction contained 3 bases not matched to a gene. CDR3: CASRGSGGEQYF. CDR3 sequence (DNA): TGTGCCAGCAGAGGTAGCGGGGGCGAGCAGTACTTC.

J is TRBJ2-2 and V is TRBV7-2, with TRBD1 matching 11 bases. The V and J ends lost 7 bases and 5 bases, in that order; junction bases with no gene match: 12. Germline V lookup: CDR1 SGHTA, CDR2 FQGNSA. The CDR3 loop spans 17 amino acids. The CDR3 DNA sequence: TGTGCCAGCACCTACCGGGCGGGGACAGGGGGAACCGGGGAGCTGTTTTTT. As protein: CASTYRAGTGGTGELFF.

The rearrangement joins TRBV6-6 to TRBJ2-2; 7 nucleotides align to TRBD1. Germline values: CDR1 MNHNY, CDR2 SVGAGI (reference sequence). The CDR3 is made up of 13 amino acids. The V gene end was trimmed by 5 bases and the J gene end by 6 bases; junction bases not matched to a gene: 3. The CDR3, as DNA: TGTGCCAGCAGTAACAGGGGTTCCGGGGAGCTGTTTTTT. Translation gives CASSNRGSGELFF.

CDR3 amino acids: CASSYRVGNEKLFF. CDR3 coding DNA: TGTGCCAGCAGCTACAGGGTTGGGAATGAAAAACTGTTTTTT. This chain joins TRBV5-6 and TRBJ1-4; a possible D gene is TRBD1 (6 bases). Between the trimmed V and J ends, which lost 3 bases and 5 bases, there was a span of 11 bases. This CDR3 region has 14 residues. Per the germline V gene, CDR1 is SGHDT and CDR2 is YYEEEE. The entire variable domain, with the rest obtained from reference TRBV5-6 and TRBJ1-4, is as follows: DAGVTQSPTHLIKTRGQQVTLRCSPKSGHDTVSWYQQALGQGPQFIFQYYEEEERQRGNFPDRFSGHQFPNYSSELNVNALLLGDSALYLCASSYRVGNEKLFFGSGTQLSVL.

This clone showed up just once. The rearrangement links TRBV7-5 to TRBJ1-3. TRBV7-5 is labeled a pseudogene. This CDR3 is 12 amino acids long. Here the CDR3 reads CARGEGGNTIYF. Here the CDR3 DNA reads TGTGCCCGCGGGGAAGGTGGAAACACCATATATTTT.

This clone was seen just once. This chain uses TRBV7-2 with TRBJ2-7; the match to TRBD2 covers 7 bases. CDR1 is SGHTA and CDR2 is FQGNSA in the germline V gene. The CDR3 spans 14 residues. V shed 5 bases, J shed 3 bases, and the junction held 7 bases outside the gene matches. The CDR3 DNA is TGTGCCAGCAGCCGCATCGCGGGGGTCTACGAGCAGTACTTC. Its translation: CASSRIAGVYEQYF. The complete variable domain, with remaining parts taken from reference TRBV7-2 and TRBJ2-7, reads GAGVSQSPSNKVTEKGKDVELRCDPISGHTALYWYRQSLGQGLEFLIYFQGNSAPDKSGLPSDRFSAERTGGSVSTLTIQRTQQEDSAVYLCASSRIAGVYEQYFGPGTRLTVT.

The chain combines TRBV3-1 (or the pseudogene TRBV3-2) with TRBJ2-3; TRBD2 matches at 11 bases. The germline V gene has CDR1 LGHDT and CDR2 YNNKEL (reference sequence). The CDR3 spans 15 residues. V trimming: 5 bases; J trimming: 2 bases; junction bases outside the gene matches: 3. CDR3 in DNA: TGTGCCAGCAGCTCGACTAGCGGGGCCACAGATACGCAGTATTTT. This gives the protein CASSSTSGATDTQYF.

V usage is TRBV19 and J usage is TRBJ1-3; TRBD1 might be the D (6 bases). The CDR3 totals 13 residues. Trimming took 6 bases from V and 8 from J, leaving 14 bases between them. CDR1 is LNHDA, CDR2 SQIVND, per germline (reference sequence). CDR3 in DNA: TGTGCCAGTAGCAACAGGGACGCCTACACCATATATTTT. Translated, it gives CASSNRDAYTIYF.

The chain couples TRBV28 to TRBJ1-5; weak D call: TRBD1 (6 bases). The CDR3 extends over 14 amino acids. V lost 5 bases to trimming and J lost 4 bases, with 12 bases between them. Germline CDR1 is MDHEN and CDR2 is SYDVKM. CDR3 bases: TGTGCCAGCAGTCCCAGGGGTGCGAATCAGCCCCAGCATTTT. This gives the protein CASSPRGANQPQHF.

The CDR3 region is CASSLAPTAGNTIYF. CDR3 DNA sequence: TGTGCCAGCAGCTTGGCCCCCACCGCTGGAAACACCATATATTTT. V is TRBV5-5 and J is TRBJ1-3; no clear D. The CDR3 totals 15 residues. V lost 0 bases and J lost 2, with 9 bases in between. In germline, CDR1 is SGHKS, CDR2 YYEKEE (reference sequence).

On this clone: The sample holds other DNA sequences that translate to the same CDR3. CDR3 protein: CASSLTGGTEAFF. Written as DNA, the CDR3 is TGTGCCAGCAGTCTAACAGGGGGCACTGAAGCTTTCTTT. The chain uses TRBV7-9 and TRBJ1-1; TRBD1 matches 8 bases. Losses at the gene ends were 6 bases for V and 4 bases for J; bases not matched to a gene: 4. Germline CDR1 and CDR2: SEHNR and FQNEAQ (reference sequence). The CDR3 contains 13 residues. The full variable domain, rest sourced from reference TRBV7-9 and TRBJ1-1, is DTGVSQNPRHKITKRGQNVTFRCDPISEHNRLYWYRQTLGQGPEFLTYFQNEAQLEKSRLLSDRFSAERPKGSFSTLEIQRTEQGDSAMYLCASSLTGGTEAFFGQGTRLTVV.

The rearrangement joins TRBV6-5 to TRBJ1-5; D may be TRBD1 (6 bases). V lost 6 bases and J 3 bases, leaving 15 bases between the germline ends. Germline V CDR1 and CDR2: MNHEY, SVGAGI. The CDR3 is 15 amino acids. The CDR3 loop reads CASSISWGPNQPQHF. As DNA, the CDR3 is TGTGCCAGCAGCATATCATGGGGGCCCAATCAGCCCCAGCATTTT.

This clone was seen a single time. The chain recombines TRBV12-3 or TRBV12-4 with TRBJ2-1; TRBD2 agrees at 10 bases. V lost 6 bases to trimming and J lost 14 bases; unmatched junction nucleotides: 7. This CDR3 is 12 amino acids long. In DNA, the CDR3 is TGTGCCAGCAGCCCCTCCGGGACTAGCGAGTTCTTC. It is translated as CASSPSGTSEFF.

This clone was seen only once. This rearrangement joins TRBV28 to TRBJ1-3, with 7 bases matching TRBD1. Germline values: CDR1 MDHEN, CDR2 SYDVKM. This CDR3 is built from 15 residues. After removal of 5 bases from V and 3 bases from J, the junction contained 7 bases not matched to a gene. Here the CDR3 DNA reads TGTGCCAGCAGTCCAGGGGGGGCGGTTGGAAACACCATATATTTT. It codes for CASSPGGAVGNTIYF.

The chain combines TRBV19 with TRBJ2-1; D uncertain. V was trimmed by 3 bases and J by 6 bases, leaving 9 bases between them. CDR3 size: 13 residues. CDR1 LNHDA and CDR2 SQIVND come from the germline V gene (reference sequence). The CDR3 DNA follows: TGTGCCAGTAGTATCGTGGAAGGCAATGAGCAGTTCTTC. Its protein product is CASSIVEGNEQFF.

This sequence joins TRBV4-1 and TRBJ1-4; 9 positions agree with TRBD1. V dropped 4 bases and J dropped 0; count of bases not matched to a gene: 3. The CDR3 has 16 amino acids. Germline V gives CDR1 MGHRA, CDR2 YSYEKL. This CDR3 is CASSPGTGTTNEKLFF. The CDR3 DNA is TGCGCCAGCAGCCCCGGGACAGGGACAACTAATGAAAAACTGTTTTTT.

The V call is TRBV6-5, the J call TRBJ2-1, with 9 nucleotides matching TRBD2. CDR1 and CDR2 (germline): MNHEY, SVGAGI. This CDR3 region has 14 residues. V lost 9 bases to trimming and J lost 9 bases; unmatched junction nucleotides: 12. CDR3 region: CASDPSGGSLEQFF. CDR3 sequence (DNA): TGTGCCAGTGACCCCAGCGGGGGGTCTCTTGAGCAGTTCTTC.

Notes on this clone: This may arise from a read error, as a much more abundant clone is one base away. The chain couples TRBV6-2 or TRBV6-3 to TRBJ1-3; D is undetermined. The V end was cut by 3 bases, the J end by 0 bases, with 9 bases between. CDR3 length equals 15 residues. Germline assignment: CDR1 MNHEY and CDR2 SVGEGT. In nucleotides, the CDR3 is TGTGCCAGCAGTTATGGTGGAATCTCTGGAAACACCATATATTTT. It specifies CASSYGGISGNTIYF.

This clone was seen only once. The sample holds other DNA sequences that translate to the same CDR3. V is TRBV20-1 and J is TRBJ1-2; D is unclear. The V gene lost 4 bases and the J gene lost 4 bases, with 7 bases spanning the gap. The CDR3 consists of 11 residues. CDR1 and CDR2 from the germline V gene are DFQATT and SNEGSKA (reference sequence). The CDR3 protein is CSAKNPYGYTF. CDR3 coding DNA: TGCAGTGCTAAAAACCCCTATGGCTACACCTTC.

The CDR3 here is CATSWTSGQISYEQYF. CDR3 in DNA: TGTGCCACCAGCTGGACCTCGGGACAGATCTCCTACGAGCAGTACTTC. The chain uses TRBV15 and TRBJ2-7; 7 nucleotides line up with TRBD1. Germline assignment: CDR1 LNHNV and CDR2 YYDKDF (reference sequence). This CDR3 has 16 residues. Losses at the gene ends were 5 bases for V and 0 bases for J; bases not matched to a gene: 10.

The CDR3 nucleotides read TGTGCCAGCAGTGAAGTCGGGGGTACGCAGTATTTT. Translation: CASSEVGGTQYF. The V and J genes are TRBV6-1 and TRBJ2-3, with D perhaps matching TRBD2 (6 bases). The germline CDR1 and CDR2 sequences are MNHNS and SASEGT. V was clipped by 1 base and J by 8 bases, with 7 bases between them. The CDR3 loop spans 12 amino acids.

The rearrangement uses TRBV7-2 and TRBJ2-1; TRBD2 aligns across 10 bases. This CDR3 spans 18 amino acids. Germline CDR1 reads SGHTA; CDR2 reads FQGNSA. J was trimmed by 10 bases and V by 4 bases; bases with no gene match: 19. The CDR3 is CASSSAVLAGAVPGEQFF. DNA for the CDR3: TGTGCCAGCAGCTCCGCAGTGCTAGCGGGGGCCGTACCAGGGGAGCAGTTCTTC.

The rearrangement links TRBV30 to TRBJ2-3, with D possibly TRBD2 on 5 matching bases. The CDR3 covers 15 residues. Germline assignment: CDR1 GTSNPN and CDR2 SVGIG (reference sequence). V was shortened by 0 bases and J by 3 bases, with 13 bases between the two germline ends. CDR3 in DNA: TGTGCCTGGAGTGTAGGCCTAGCAAGTACAGATACGCAGTATTTT. This encodes CAWSVGLASTDTQYF.